This entry lists 11 T cell receptor beta chains sequenced from one sample in a study of blood T cells in healthy people across ages. Primed by a sample-barcoded 5' primer and a J-beta primer mix, a second PCR proceeded for roughly 7 to 12 cycles. MiXCR was run by TCRdb on the 5' RACE reads, yielding one entry per CDR3 protein. Found here are hundreds of thousands of distinct CDR3 sequences, approximately 65% of them singletons; the top ten hold around a quarter. The sequenced sample was blood. The source is a man aged 30 to 39 in good health.

This sequence joins TRBV7-2 and TRBJ2-7; 7 nucleotides agree with TRBD1. V dropped 10 bases and J dropped 2; count of bases not matched to a gene: 11. The V gene's germline CDR1 is SGHTA and CDR2 FQGNSA. The CDR3 contains 14 residues. CDR3 nucleotides: TGTGCCAACGCAACCGGGACAGTTCCCTACGAGCAGTACTTC. Amino acid sequence: CANATGTVPYEQYF.

The genes are TRBV10-3 and TRBJ2-3; D not resolved. The CDR3 has 12 amino acids. Germline V gives CDR1 ENHRY, CDR2 SYGVKD. V lost 4 bases and J 5 bases, leaving 7 bases between the germline ends. The DNA of the CDR3 is TGTGCCATCAGTGCTGGTGGAGATACGCAGTATTTT. This translates into CAISAGGDTQYF.

V is TRBV29-1 and J is TRBJ1-1; possibly TRBD1 for D (5 bases). Germline V gene sequence: CDR1 SQVTM, CDR2 ANQGSEA. The CDR3 spans 14 residues. The germline V and J ends were trimmed by 2 bases and 4 bases, with 14 bases remaining between them. The CDR3 region is CSVEWEGVGTEAFF. The CDR3 DNA is TGCAGCGTTGAATGGGAAGGGGTTGGCACTGAAGCTTTCTTT.

The chain is built from TRBV4-2 and TRBJ1-4; D gene unclear. CDR1 is LGHNA, CDR2 YNFKEQ, per germline. The CDR3 is 17 residues long. Trimming pared 1 base from V and 4 bases from J, leaving 16 bases between. In nucleotides, the CDR3 is TGTGCCAGCAGCCAAGGGTCAAGCGCCCTGATTAATGAAAAACTGTTTTTT. It codes for CASSQGSSALINEKLFF.

This chain uses TRBV6-5 with TRBJ1-2; a possible D gene is TRBD1 (6 bases). The ends were cut back, 6 bases at V and 7 bases at J, with 18 bases in the middle. CDR1 is MNHEY, CDR2 SVGAGI, per germline. CDR3 size: 14 residues. The CDR3 reads CASRAQGREGGYTF. The CDR3 nucleotides are TGTGCCAGCAGGGCACAGGGACGTGAAGGTGGCTACACCTTC.

V gene TRBV5-1 combines with J gene TRBJ1-1; 7 bases are a match to TRBD1. Germline assignment: CDR1 SGHRS and CDR2 YFSETQ. J was trimmed by 0 bases and V by 3 bases; bases with no gene match: 14. The CDR3 length is 18 residues. In nucleotides, the CDR3 is TGCGCCAGCAGCTGGGACCCGGGACAGAGGGAAATGAACACTGAAGCTTTCTTT. Protein product: CASSWDPGQREMNTEAFF.

The chain links TRBV7-2 to TRBJ2-1, with 7 nucleotides matching TRBD1. The CDR3 loop spans 16 amino acids. Germline V gene sequence: CDR1 SGHTA, CDR2 FQGNSA. V lost 1 base and J lost 13; bases outside the gene matches: 16. The CDR3 DNA reads TGTGCCAGCAGCTTAGGGTACGGGACAGCCCAAGAGACCCAGTTCTTC. It translates to CASSLGYGTAQETQFF.

The chain is built from TRBV13 and TRBJ1-5; TRBD1 agrees at 11 bases. Germline CDR1 PRHDT, CDR2 FYEKMQ (reference sequence). The junction had 14 bases not matched to a gene; V was cut back by 5 bases and J by 5 bases. The CDR3 consists of 18 residues. The chain's CDR3 is CASSIRGAGTGGDQPQHF. The CDR3 DNA reads as TGTGCCAGCAGCATTCGGGGAGCCGGGACAGGGGGAGATCAGCCCCAGCATTTT.

This clonotype was observed a handful of times. V is TRBV7-9 and J is TRBJ2-1; 14 positions match TRBD2. The trim removed 5 bases at V and 6 bases at J, leaving 6 bases unmatched. This CDR3 is 16 amino acids long. Germline V gives CDR1 SEHNR, CDR2 FQNEAQ (reference sequence). CDR3 sequence reads: CASSIRGLAGGNEQFF. CDR3 coding DNA: TGTGCCAGCAGCATAAGAGGACTAGCGGGGGGCAATGAGCAGTTCTTC.

The chain joins TRBV20-1 to TRBJ2-1; 8 bases align to TRBD2. The CDR3 extends over 15 amino acids. Germline CDR1 DFQATT, CDR2 SNEGSKA (reference sequence). V lost 3 bases to trimming and J lost 4 bases; unmatched junction nucleotides: 8. This chain's CDR3 is CSARSGGGLYNEQFF. CDR3 nucleotide sequence: TGCAGTGCTAGGTCCGGGGGGGGGCTATACAATGAGCAGTTCTTC.

The gene calls are TRBV20-1 and TRBJ2-4; D uncertain. The germline gives CDR1 DFQATT, CDR2 SNEGSKA (reference sequence). The CDR3 spans 13 residues. V lost 6 bases and J lost 0, with 9 bases in between. The CDR3 protein is CSAAKLAKNIQYF. CDR3 DNA sequence: TGCAGTGCCGCTAAATTAGCCAAAAACATTCAGTACTTC.